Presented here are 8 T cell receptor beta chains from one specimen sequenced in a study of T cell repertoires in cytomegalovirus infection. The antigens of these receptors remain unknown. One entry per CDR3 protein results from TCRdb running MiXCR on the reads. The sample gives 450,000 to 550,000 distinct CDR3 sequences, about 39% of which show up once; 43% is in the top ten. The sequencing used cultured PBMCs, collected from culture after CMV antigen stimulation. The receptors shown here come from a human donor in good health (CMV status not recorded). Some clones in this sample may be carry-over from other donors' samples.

The CDR3 here is CASSIRDTNTGELFF. CDR3 coding DNA: TGCGCCAGCAGTATCCGGGACACGAACACCGGGGAGCTGTTTTTT. This chain connects TRBV4-1 to TRBJ2-2; D may be TRBD1 (6 bases). Germline values: CDR1 MGHRA, CDR2 YSYEKL. This CDR3 contains 15 residues. V lost 6 bases and J lost 0, with 11 bases in between.

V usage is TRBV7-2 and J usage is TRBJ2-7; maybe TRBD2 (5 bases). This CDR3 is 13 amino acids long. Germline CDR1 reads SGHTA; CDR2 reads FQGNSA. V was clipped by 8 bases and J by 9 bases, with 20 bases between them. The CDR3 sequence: CASSSRIGAGQYF. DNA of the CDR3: TGTGCCAGCTCCTCACGGATAGGCGCGGGGCAGTACTTC.

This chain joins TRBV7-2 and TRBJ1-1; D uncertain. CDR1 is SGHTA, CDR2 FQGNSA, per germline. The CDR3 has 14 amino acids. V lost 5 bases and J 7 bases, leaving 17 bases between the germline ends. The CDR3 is CASSRTTGGGEAFF. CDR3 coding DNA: TGTGCCAGCAGCAGGACGACGGGAGGAGGTGAAGCTTTCTTT.

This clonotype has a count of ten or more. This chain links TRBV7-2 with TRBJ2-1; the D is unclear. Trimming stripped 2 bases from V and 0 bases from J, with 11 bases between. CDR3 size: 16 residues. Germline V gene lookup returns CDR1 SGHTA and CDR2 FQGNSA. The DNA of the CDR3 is TGTGCCAGCAGCTTATCGGCGTATAGCTCCTACAATGAGCAGTTCTTC. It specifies CASSLSAYSSYNEQFF.

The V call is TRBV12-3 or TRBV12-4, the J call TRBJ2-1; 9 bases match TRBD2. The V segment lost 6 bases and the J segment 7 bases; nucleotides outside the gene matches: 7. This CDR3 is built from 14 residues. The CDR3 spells CASRKRGAGNEQFF. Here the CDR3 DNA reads TGTGCCAGCAGGAAGCGGGGGGCCGGGAATGAGCAGTTCTTC.

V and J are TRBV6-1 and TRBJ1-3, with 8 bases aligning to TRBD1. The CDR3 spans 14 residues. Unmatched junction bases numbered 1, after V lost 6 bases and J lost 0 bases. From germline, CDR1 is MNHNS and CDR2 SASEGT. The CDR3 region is CASSGQGSGNTIYF. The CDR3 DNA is TGTGCCAGCAGCGGACAGGGCTCTGGAAACACCATATATTTT.

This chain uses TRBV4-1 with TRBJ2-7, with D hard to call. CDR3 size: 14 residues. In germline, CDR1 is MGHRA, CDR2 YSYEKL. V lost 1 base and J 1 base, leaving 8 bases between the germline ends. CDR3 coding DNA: TGCGCCAGCAGCCAAGGTTCAGATTCCTACGAGCAGTACTTC. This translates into CASSQGSDSYEQYF.

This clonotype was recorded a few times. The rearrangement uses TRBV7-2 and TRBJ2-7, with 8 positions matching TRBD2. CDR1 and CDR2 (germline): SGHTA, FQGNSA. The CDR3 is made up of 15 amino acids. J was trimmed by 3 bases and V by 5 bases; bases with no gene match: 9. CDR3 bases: TGTGCCAGCAGCACTCACCCGGGGACTAGCTACGAGCAGTACTTC. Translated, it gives CASSTHPGTSYEQYF.